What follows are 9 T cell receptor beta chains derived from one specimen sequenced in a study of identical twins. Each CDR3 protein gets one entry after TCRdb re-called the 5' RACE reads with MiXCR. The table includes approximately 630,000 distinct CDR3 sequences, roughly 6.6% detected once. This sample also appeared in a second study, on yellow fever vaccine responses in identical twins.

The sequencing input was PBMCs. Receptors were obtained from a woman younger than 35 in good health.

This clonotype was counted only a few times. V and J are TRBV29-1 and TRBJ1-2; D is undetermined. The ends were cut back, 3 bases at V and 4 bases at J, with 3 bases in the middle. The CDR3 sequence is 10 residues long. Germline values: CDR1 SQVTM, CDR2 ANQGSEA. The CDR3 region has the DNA TGCAGCGTTGAGGCCTATGGCTACACCTTC. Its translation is CSVEAYGYTF.

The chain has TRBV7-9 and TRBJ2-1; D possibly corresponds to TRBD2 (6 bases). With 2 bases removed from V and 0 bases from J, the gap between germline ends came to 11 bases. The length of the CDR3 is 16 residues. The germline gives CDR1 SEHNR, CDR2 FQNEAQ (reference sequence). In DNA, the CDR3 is TGTGCCAGCAGCTTATTGGACTACCTCTCCTACAATGAGCAGTTCTTC. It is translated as CASSLLDYLSYNEQFF. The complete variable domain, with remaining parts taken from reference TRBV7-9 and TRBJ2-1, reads DTGVSQNPRHKITKRGQNVTFRCDPISEHNRLYWYRQTLGQGPEFLTYFQNEAQLEKSRLLSDRFSAERPKGSFSTLEIQRTEQGDSAMYLCASSLLDYLSYNEQFFGPGTRLTVL.

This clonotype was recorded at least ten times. CDR3 residues: CASSQDLPDLMYNEQFF. DNA of the CDR3: TGCGCCAGCAGCCAAGATCTCCCAGACCTGATGTACAATGAGCAGTTCTTC. The chain couples TRBV4-1 to TRBJ2-1, with D unresolved. V lost 0 bases to trimming and J lost 4 bases, with 16 bases between them. Germline CDR1 reads MGHRA; CDR2 reads YSYEKL. The CDR3 covers 17 residues.

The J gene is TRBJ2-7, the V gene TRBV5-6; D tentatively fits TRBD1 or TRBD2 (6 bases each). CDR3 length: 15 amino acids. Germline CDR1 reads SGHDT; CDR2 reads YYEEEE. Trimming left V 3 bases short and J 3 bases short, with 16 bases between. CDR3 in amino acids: CASSSRLGGYYEQYF. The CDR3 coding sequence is TGTGCCAGCAGCTCAAGACTAGGGGGATACTACGAGCAGTACTTC.

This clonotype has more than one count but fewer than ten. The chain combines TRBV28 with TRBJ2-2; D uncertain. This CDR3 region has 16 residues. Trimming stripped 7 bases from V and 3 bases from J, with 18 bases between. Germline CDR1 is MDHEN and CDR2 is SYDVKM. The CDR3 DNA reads TGTGCCAGCACCTGGAGCGCCCAAAGAGACACCGGGGAGCTGTTTTTT. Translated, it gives CASTWSAQRDTGELFF. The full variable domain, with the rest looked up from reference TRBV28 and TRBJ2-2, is DVKVTQSSRYLVKRTGEKVFLECVQDMDHENMFWYRQDPGLGLRLIYFSYDVKMKEKGDIPEGYSVSREKKERFSLILESASTNQTSMYLCASTWSAQRDTGELFFGEGSRLTVL.

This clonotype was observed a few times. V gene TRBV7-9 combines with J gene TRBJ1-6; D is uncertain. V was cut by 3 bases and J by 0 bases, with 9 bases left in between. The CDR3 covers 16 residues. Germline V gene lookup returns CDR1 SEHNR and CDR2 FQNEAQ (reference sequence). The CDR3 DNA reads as TGTGCCAGCAGCTTGGGGAAGAGCTCCTATAATTCACCCCTCCACTTT. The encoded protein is CASSLGKSSYNSPLHF.

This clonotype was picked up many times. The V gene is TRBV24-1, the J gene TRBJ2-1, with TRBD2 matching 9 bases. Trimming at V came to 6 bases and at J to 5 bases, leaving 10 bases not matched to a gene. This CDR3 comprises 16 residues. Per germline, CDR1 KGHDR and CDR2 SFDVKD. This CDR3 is CATSRSGSTVDNEQFF. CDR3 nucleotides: TGTGCCACCAGTCGTAGCGGGAGTACTGTCGACAATGAGCAGTTCTTC.

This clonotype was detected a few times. The chain's CDR3 is CSATGTSSYGYTF. The CDR3, as DNA: TGCAGTGCTACAGGGACCTCGAGCTATGGCTACACCTTC. V usage is TRBV20-1 and J usage is TRBJ1-2; tentatively, D is TRBD1 (5 bases). CDR3 length: 13 residues. From germline, CDR1 is DFQATT and CDR2 SNEGSKA (reference sequence). Trimming pared 4 bases from V and 4 bases from J, leaving 13 bases between.

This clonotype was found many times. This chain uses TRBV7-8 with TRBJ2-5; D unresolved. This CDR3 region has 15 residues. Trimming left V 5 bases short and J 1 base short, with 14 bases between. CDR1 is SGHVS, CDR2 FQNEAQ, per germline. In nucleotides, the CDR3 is TGTGCCAGCAGCGTGGGCAGTGTCACCCAAGAGACCCAGTACTTC. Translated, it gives CASSVGSVTQETQYF.